Listed here is a single TCR beta chain. This sample was included in a study of OX40 agonist ivuxolimab in advanced cancers. Study-level information: Patients were dosed with the agonistic anti-OX40 (CD134) antibody ivuxolimab. Participants could have had prior anti-PD-1, anti-PD-L1 or anti-CTLA-4 therapy, and around 40% had some. Hepatocellular carcinoma, melanoma, renal cell or head and neck cancer was diagnosed in the dose-escalation patients.

Libraries were prepared by immunoSEQ multiplex PCR; TCRdb keeps only in-frame clonotypes and omits some of them. Here the sample spans about 46,000 clones, roughly three quarters being singletons. The CDR3 extends over 15 amino acids. The germline V gene encodes CDR1 SGHDT and CDR2 YYEEEE. With 2 bases clipped from V and 4 bases from J, the junction kept 6 bases outside the gene matches. This specimen consisted of CD4+ or CD8+ T cells sorted from blood, obtained in a trial of the OX40 agonist ivuxolimab. The chain recombines TRBV5-6 with TRBJ1-3; 7 bases are shared with TRBD1. This clonotype was obtained from an adult with an advanced solid tumor such as melanoma, head and neck, liver or kidney cancer. The DNA for the CDR3 is TGTGCCAGCAGCTTACAGGGGCTCAGAGGAAACACCATATATTTT. This sequence encodes CASSLQGLRGNTIYF.